Listed below are T cell receptor beta chains from one sample, sequenced in a study of T cells in Graves' hyperthyroidism and ophthalmopathy. TCRdb redid the calling of the multiplex PCR reads with MiXCR, one entry per CDR3 protein. Of 190,000 or so distinct CDR3 sequences detected, about 17% appear once; the ten largest clones hold just under 45%. Sequencing input: blood. These receptors were obtained from a man aged 35 to 55 with Graves' hyperthyroidism. Both conserved end residues are part of each CDR3. Each record gives: J gene, clone size, V gene, D gene, CDR3 DNA, CDR3 protein. D genes are given only for firm matches. A clone size is listed for some rows: how often the clone was seen (once, few, many), or a class if it is expanded.

j_call: TRBJ2-5; clone_size: once; v_call: TRBV7-9; d_call: TRBD2; cdr3_nt: TGTGCCAGCAGCCGACTAGCGGAGAAGACCCAGTACTTC; cdr3_aa: CASSRLAEKTQYF
j_call: TRBJ2-7; clone_size: once; v_call: TRBV20-1; d_call: .; cdr3_nt: TGCAGTGCTAGAGATCCGGAGGGGGGGTCCTACGAGCAGTACTTC; cdr3_aa: CSARDPEGGSYEQYF
j_call: TRBJ1-3; clone_size: .; v_call: TRBV6-5; d_call: .; cdr3_nt: TGTGCCAGCAGTTACTCGACCAGGGGAAACACCATATATTTT; cdr3_aa: CASSYSTRGNTIYF
j_call: TRBJ2-1; clone_size: many; v_call: TRBV20-1; d_call: TRBD2; cdr3_nt: TGCAGTGCTAGAGGAAAGAGCGGGGGGGCCTATGATGAGCAGTTCTTC; cdr3_aa: CSARGKSGGAYDEQFF
j_call: TRBJ2-1; clone_size: many; v_call: TRBV7-9; d_call: TRBD2; cdr3_nt: TGTGCCAGCAGCTTGATGGCGGGGGGCGGGAACAATGAGCAGTTCTTC; cdr3_aa: CASSLMAGGGNNEQFF
j_call: TRBJ2-7; clone_size: many; v_call: TRBV20-1; d_call: TRBD1; cdr3_nt: TGCAGTGCTAGAGAGTCCGGGACAGGTGCTTGGGAGCAGTACTTC; cdr3_aa: CSARESGTGAWEQYF
j_call: TRBJ2-3; clone_size: few; v_call: TRBV5-4; d_call: TRBD1; cdr3_nt: TGTGCCAGCAGCCTGGGGACAGGGGGATCGAGCACAGATACGCAGTATTTT; cdr3_aa: CASSLGTGGSSTDTQYF
j_call: TRBJ2-5; clone_size: many; v_call: TRBV5-1; d_call: TRBD1; cdr3_nt: TGCGCCAGCAGCTTGGGGACAGGGATGCAAGAGACCCAGTACTTC; cdr3_aa: CASSLGTGMQETQYF
j_call: TRBJ2-3; clone_size: many; v_call: TRBV6-5; d_call: TRBD2; cdr3_nt: TGTGCCAGCAGTTACTCGGGAGTGAGGGCTAGCGGGATCACAGATACGCAGTATTTT; cdr3_aa: CASSYSGVRASGITDTQYF
j_call: TRBJ2-7; clone_size: many; v_call: TRBV28; d_call: .; cdr3_nt: TGTGCCAGCAGGGGTAGTCACTACGAGCAGTACTTC; cdr3_aa: CASRGSHYEQYF
j_call: TRBJ2-1; clone_size: many; v_call: TRBV10-2; d_call: TRBD1; cdr3_nt: TGCGCCAGCAGTGAACAGGGGGACTACAATGAGCAGTTCTTC; cdr3_aa: CASSEQGDYNEQFF
j_call: TRBJ1-6; clone_size: .; v_call: TRBV9; d_call: .; cdr3_nt: TGTGCCAGCAACGTAGATGACAGGAGCTCCTATAATTCACCCCTCCACTTT; cdr3_aa: CASNVDDRSSYNSPLHF
j_call: TRBJ2-3; clone_size: .; v_call: TRBV7-3; d_call: TRBD2; cdr3_nt: TGTGCCAGCAGCTTTGTTGGCGGGACTAGCGGGGTACTAAGCACAGATACGCAGTATTTT; cdr3_aa: CASSFVGGTSGVLSTDTQYF
j_call: TRBJ2-1; clone_size: many; v_call: TRBV30; d_call: .; cdr3_nt: TGTGCCTGGACGATATTTGGGAATACTGAGCAGTTCTTC; cdr3_aa: CAWTIFGNTEQFF
j_call: TRBJ1-3; clone_size: .; v_call: TRBV5-4; d_call: TRBD1; cdr3_nt: TGTGCCAGCAGCGCTGGGACAGCCTCTGGAAACACCATATATTTT; cdr3_aa: CASSAGTASGNTIYF
j_call: TRBJ2-1; clone_size: many; v_call: TRBV5-5; d_call: .; cdr3_nt: TGTGCCAGCAGCTTGGGACTCCTAAATGAGCAGTTCTTC; cdr3_aa: CASSLGLLNEQFF
j_call: TRBJ2-1; clone_size: .; v_call: TRBV6-6; d_call: TRBD1; cdr3_nt: TGTGCCAGCAGTTACCATAGTCCCGGGACAGGGGCGATATACAATGAGCAGTTCTTC; cdr3_aa: CASSYHSPGTGAIYNEQFF
j_call: TRBJ1-1; clone_size: .; v_call: TRBV13; d_call: TRBD1; cdr3_nt: TGTGCCAGCAGCCCCGGACAGGGGTTGGGCACTGAAGCTTTCTTT; cdr3_aa: CASSPGQGLGTEAFF
j_call: TRBJ2-3; clone_size: many; v_call: TRBV5-8; d_call: TRBD2; cdr3_nt: TGTGCCAGCAGTCGAACTAGCGGGGGCTTAGATACGCAGTATTTT; cdr3_aa: CASSRTSGGLDTQYF
j_call: TRBJ2-5; clone_size: many; v_call: TRBV5-1; d_call: TRBD1; cdr3_nt: TGCGCCAGCAGACAAACAGGGGCCGAGACCCAGTACTTC; cdr3_aa: CASRQTGAETQYF
j_call: TRBJ2-3; clone_size: .; v_call: TRBV10-1; d_call: TRBD2; cdr3_nt: TGCGCCAGCAACCTAGCGGGGGGGCCGAGCACAGATACGCAGTATTTT; cdr3_aa: CASNLAGGPSTDTQYF
j_call: TRBJ2-7; clone_size: .; v_call: TRBV2; d_call: .; cdr3_nt: TGTGCCAGCAGTGACCACTCCTACGAGCAGTACTTC; cdr3_aa: CASSDHSYEQYF
j_call: TRBJ1-5; clone_size: many; v_call: TRBV12-3/TRBV12-4; d_call: .; cdr3_nt: TGTGCCAGCAGTTTTGAGGGCTTGCAGCCCCAGCATTTT; cdr3_aa: CASSFEGLQPQHF
j_call: TRBJ2-1; clone_size: many; v_call: TRBV7-3; d_call: .; cdr3_nt: TGTGCCAGCAGCCCGGGACACAACAATGAGCAGTTCTTC; cdr3_aa: CASSPGHNNEQFF
j_call: TRBJ2-7; clone_size: few; v_call: TRBV4-3; d_call: TRBD1; cdr3_nt: TGCGCCAGCAGCCAAGGTCGAGGGACAGAGTTCTACGAGCAGTACTTC; cdr3_aa: CASSQGRGTEFYEQYF
j_call: TRBJ1-5; clone_size: few; v_call: TRBV6-1; d_call: .; cdr3_nt: TGTGCCAGCATTGCCCAAGCGTACAGGGATGGCAATCAGCCCCAGCATTTT; cdr3_aa: CASIAQAYRDGNQPQHF
j_call: TRBJ2-3; clone_size: many; v_call: TRBV27; d_call: TRBD2; cdr3_nt: TGTGCCAGCAGTACCGGACTAGCGGGGGGTACGCAGTATTTT; cdr3_aa: CASSTGLAGGTQYF
j_call: TRBJ1-5; clone_size: many; v_call: TRBV20-1; d_call: .; cdr3_nt: TGCAGTGCTAGAGGTGGCGTTAGCAATCAGCCCCAGCATTTT; cdr3_aa: CSARGGVSNQPQHF
j_call: TRBJ2-7; clone_size: .; v_call: TRBV20-1; d_call: .; cdr3_nt: TGCAGTGCTAGAGATTCCCCTGACCCAAAGCAGTACTTC; cdr3_aa: CSARDSPDPKQYF
j_call: TRBJ2-1; clone_size: .; v_call: TRBV20-1; d_call: TRBD1; cdr3_nt: TGCAGTGCTAGCGGGACAGGGAGACACCCTGAGCAGTTCTTC; cdr3_aa: CSASGTGRHPEQFF
j_call: TRBJ2-5; clone_size: many; v_call: TRBV7-2; d_call: .; cdr3_nt: TGTGCCAGCAGCCCCAGACGACTGGGGGAGACCCAGTACTTC; cdr3_aa: CASSPRRLGETQYF
j_call: TRBJ2-4; clone_size: many; v_call: TRBV12-3/TRBV12-4; d_call: .; cdr3_nt: TGTGCCAGCAGTCAACCAAGACTAGGTGGTTTTGCCGAAAACATTCAGTACTTC; cdr3_aa: CASSQPRLGGFAENIQYF
j_call: TRBJ2-7; clone_size: few; v_call: TRBV27; d_call: TRBD1; cdr3_nt: TGTGCCAGCAGTGAACTGACAGGGAGCGAGCAGTACTTC; cdr3_aa: CASSELTGSEQYF
j_call: TRBJ1-2; clone_size: .; v_call: TRBV9; d_call: .; cdr3_nt: TGTGCCAGCAGCTCTCCGAATGGCTACACCTTC; cdr3_aa: CASSSPNGYTF
j_call: TRBJ1-1; clone_size: .; v_call: TRBV6-1; d_call: .; cdr3_nt: TGTGCCAGCGGTACGGGACGGAACACTGAAGCTTTCTTT; cdr3_aa: CASGTGRNTEAFF
j_call: TRBJ2-7; clone_size: many; v_call: TRBV20-1; d_call: .; cdr3_nt: TGCAGTCGGGGAGGAGATGACAGGAACCTCTACGAGCAGTACTTC; cdr3_aa: CSRGGDDRNLYEQYF
j_call: TRBJ2-3; clone_size: .; v_call: TRBV2; d_call: .; cdr3_nt: TGTGCCAGCAGTTACGGACAAAGCACAGATACGCAGTATTTT; cdr3_aa: CASSYGQSTDTQYF
j_call: TRBJ1-2; clone_size: many; v_call: TRBV10-2; d_call: .; cdr3_nt: TGCGCCAGCAGCGAATTCAGGGGAACAACCTATGGCTACACCTTC; cdr3_aa: CASSEFRGTTYGYTF
j_call: TRBJ2-2; clone_size: .; v_call: TRBV9; d_call: .; cdr3_nt: TGTGCCAGCAGCGCCCGGACTTACACCGGGGAGCTGTTTTTT; cdr3_aa: CASSARTYTGELFF
j_call: TRBJ2-3; clone_size: few; v_call: TRBV6-2/TRBV6-3; d_call: TRBD1; cdr3_nt: TGTGCCAGCCCCCGGGACAGAGACACAGATACGCAGTATTTT; cdr3_aa: CASPRDRDTDTQYF
j_call: TRBJ2-7; clone_size: many; v_call: TRBV7-2; d_call: TRBD1; cdr3_nt: TGTGCCAGCAGCTTAGTGTTGGGACAGACCTACGAGCAGTACTTC; cdr3_aa: CASSLVLGQTYEQYF
j_call: TRBJ1-2; clone_size: many; v_call: TRBV5-1; d_call: .; cdr3_nt: TGCGCCAGCAGCTCATCGACAGGCCGCTATGGCTACACCTTC; cdr3_aa: CASSSSTGRYGYTF
j_call: TRBJ2-3; clone_size: many; v_call: TRBV18; d_call: .; cdr3_nt: TGTGCCAGCTCATTGGTTTCCATGGATACGCAGTATTTT; cdr3_aa: CASSLVSMDTQYF
j_call: TRBJ1-2; clone_size: many; v_call: TRBV20-1; d_call: .; cdr3_nt: TGCAGTGCTACCCCGGACGGAACCCTAGGGTATGGCTACACCTTC; cdr3_aa: CSATPDGTLGYGYTF
j_call: TRBJ2-5; clone_size: many; v_call: TRBV9; d_call: TRBD2; cdr3_nt: TGTGCCAGCAGCGTAGAGGGACTAGCGGGGGGGACCCAGTACTTC; cdr3_aa: CASSVEGLAGGTQYF